The 30 T cell receptor beta chains below all came from one sample that was sequenced in a study of T-cell reconstitution after alpha-beta-depleted transplantation in children. Unique molecular identifiers were incorporated into the prepared TCRbeta library. From the PCR reads, TCRdb called clonotypes with MiXCR, one entry per CDR3 protein. The data show approximately 82,000 distinct CDR3 sequences, around 16% seen once. Sequenced here: PBMCs, mostly from graft donor cells, sampled 180 days after TCRalphabeta/CD19-depleted stem cell transplant. The receptors were sampled from a male patient aged 2 to 10 who had a stem cell transplant for acute lymphoblastic leukemia, so the T cells may come from the graft donor.

The gene calls are TRBV5-1 and TRBJ1-1; D is perhaps TRBD1 (6 bases). This CDR3 contains 14 residues. The germline V gene has CDR1 SGHRS and CDR2 YFSETQ. V was clipped by 0 bases and J by 11 bases, with 17 bases between them. The CDR3 loop reads CASSLGAGEVVAFF. The CDR3 nucleotides read TGCGCCAGCAGCTTGGGTGCAGGGGAAGTCGTGGCTTTCTTT.

The chain carries TRBV18 and TRBJ2-3, with D hard to call. The germline gives CDR1 KGHSH, CDR2 LQKENI. Trimming removed 2 bases at V and 4 bases at J, with 7 bases between. The CDR3 contains 13 residues. The CDR3: CASSPGSADTQYF. CDR3 nucleotides: TGTGCCAGCTCACCAGGGTCGGCAGATACGCAGTATTTT.

A few counts support this clonotype. The chain recombines TRBV27 with TRBJ2-6, with D tentatively TRBD1 or TRBD2 (5 bases each). The CDR3 runs to 15 residues. CDR1 and CDR2 from the germline V gene are MNHEY and SMNVEV (reference sequence). Trimming pared 8 bases from V and 2 bases from J, leaving 13 bases between. This CDR3 reads CASSGPGAGANVLTF. The CDR3 DNA is TGTGCCAGCTCGGGGCCAGGAGCTGGGGCCAACGTCCTGACTTTC.

Many counts were recorded for this clonotype. The chain joins TRBV9 to TRBJ2-5; 8 bases align to TRBD2. CDR3 size: 14 residues. Germline V gene data show CDR1 as SGDLS and CDR2 as YYNGEE. Trimming cost V 0 bases and J 2 bases; bases outside gene matches: 0. DNA of the CDR3: TGTGCCAGCAGCGTAGGACTAGCGCAAGAGACCCAGTACTTC. Its translation is CASSVGLAQETQYF.

The table lists this clonotype with a few counts. The J gene is TRBJ2-1, the V gene TRBV5-1; no clear D gene. Germline V gene lookup returns CDR1 SGHRS and CDR2 YFSETQ. This CDR3 is built from 15 residues. The V gene lost 0 bases and the J gene lost 8 bases, with 15 bases spanning the gap. CDR3 coding DNA: TGCGCCAGCAGCTTGGAATCCCTTTTAGCCGATGAGCAGTTCTTC. It translates to CASSLESLLADEQFF.

The V and J genes are TRBV3-1 and TRBJ2-7; tentative D call: TRBD2 (6 bases). The length of the CDR3 is 15 residues. From germline, CDR1 is LGHDT and CDR2 YNNKEL (reference sequence). V was trimmed by 4 bases and J by 2 bases, leaving 15 bases between them. The CDR3 loop is CASSPGVAATYEQYF. The CDR3, as DNA: TGTGCCAGCAGCCCCGGGGTAGCGGCGACCTACGAGCAGTACTTC.

The chain employs TRBV5-1 and TRBJ2-1, with 7 bases matching TRBD2. Looked up from germline, CDR1 is SGHRS and CDR2 is YFSETQ. J lost 4 bases, V lost 4 bases, and 17 bases had no gene match. The CDR3 length is 18 residues. The CDR3 DNA is TGCGCCAGCAGCCTTTGGTATGACGGGGGGATCAGGTACAATGAGCAGTTCTTC. This encodes CASSLWYDGGIRYNEQFF.

In this sample, this clonotype turned up a few times. This chain connects TRBV11-2 to TRBJ2-1, with TRBD1 matching 8 bases. V shed 4 bases and J 5 bases; nucleotides not matched to a gene: 10. Germline V gene lookup returns CDR1 SGHAT and CDR2 FQNNGV. The CDR3 is 16 amino acids. The CDR3 nucleotides read TGTGCCAGCAGCTCATTGGACAGGGTGTGGGACAATGAGCAGTTCTTC. The encoded protein is CASSSLDRVWDNEQFF. Full variable domain (missing parts from reference TRBV11-2 and TRBJ2-1): EAGVAQSPRYKIIEKRQSVAFWCNPISGHATLYWYQQILGQGPKLLIQFQNNGVVDDSQLPKDRFSAERLKGVDSTLKIQPAKLEDSAVYLCASSSLDRVWDNEQFFGPGTRLTVL.

J is TRBJ2-1 and V is TRBV4-2, with 7 bases that match TRBD2. The CDR3 covers 15 residues. Trimming removed 0 bases from V and 12 bases from J; junction bases left unmatched: 11. Germline CDR1 reads LGHNA; CDR2 reads YNFKEQ. The CDR3 nucleotides are TGTGCCAGCAGCCAAGATGGAACTGAAGCGGGGTCGCAGTTCTTC. This translates into CASSQDGTEAGSQFF.

Written as DNA, the CDR3 is TGTGCCAGCAGCTTGGGTCTGCTAGCGGGGGGCCCCATGACCCAGTACTTC. This translates into CASSLGLLAGGPMTQYF. The chain has TRBV5-4 and TRBJ2-5, with TRBD2 matching over 11 bases. V lost 0 bases to trimming and J lost 7 bases; unmatched junction nucleotides: 11. Germline V gene data show CDR1 as SGHNT and CDR2 as YYREEE (reference sequence). The CDR3 is 17 residues long.

This clonotype was seen only a few times. The rearrangement links TRBV11-2 to TRBJ2-7; D possibly matches TRBD1 or TRBD2 (7 bases each). The CDR3 covers 16 residues. Germline loops: CDR1 SGHAT, CDR2 FQNNGV. Trimming took off 1 base at V and 2 bases at J, with 15 bases between the two ends. This CDR3 reads CASSLVGEGAAYEQYF. In DNA form, the CDR3 reads TGTGCCAGCAGCTTAGTCGGGGAGGGGGCGGCCTACGAGCAGTACTTC.

The V call is TRBV4-2, the J call TRBJ2-3, with D possibly matching TRBD2 (7 bases). The germline CDR1 and CDR2 sequences are LGHNA and YNFKEQ. CDR3 length: 16 amino acids. The V gene lost 8 bases and the J gene lost 2 bases, with 20 bases spanning the gap. For the CDR3, the DNA is TGTGCCAGCGGCCCCGGGGGGCTTCTACTCACAGATACGCAGTATTTT. This sequence encodes CASGPGGLLLTDTQYF.

Worth noting for this clonotype: One base away lies a much larger clone, so this may be a sequencing read error. This chain joins TRBV20-1 and TRBJ2-1, with D possibly being TRBD1 (6 bases). The CDR3 is 12 residues long. From germline, CDR1 is DFQATT and CDR2 SNEGSKA (reference sequence). The CDR3 region has the DNA TGCAGTGCTACCAGGGGAGACAATGAGCAGCTCTTC. It is translated as CSATRGDNEQLF.

The CDR3 sequence is CASSPPAGPSTDTQYF. The CDR3 DNA follows: TGTGCCAGCAGCCCGCCCGCGGGCCCTAGCACAGATACGCAGTATTTT. V and J are TRBV7-9 and TRBJ2-3, with D maybe TRBD2 (5 bases). Germline-derived CDR1 and CDR2 are SEHNR and FQNEAQ (reference sequence). The CDR3 length is 16 residues. Trimming took off 5 bases at V and 0 bases at J, with 15 bases between the two ends.

In its sample, this clonotype was seen a few times. The chain employs TRBV24-1 and TRBJ2-5; D possibly corresponds to TRBD2 (6 bases). Trimming pared 7 bases from V and 5 bases from J, leaving 13 bases between. Germline-derived CDR1 and CDR2 are KGHDR and SFDVKD. This CDR3 spans 13 amino acids. This CDR3 is CATRGRAGETQYF. The CDR3 bases are TGTGCCACCAGAGGCCGGGCGGGGGAGACCCAGTACTTC.

This clonotype was seen only a few times. V usage is TRBV20-1 and J usage is TRBJ2-1, with D perhaps given as TRBD1 or TRBD2 (5 bases each). V lost 1 base and J lost 8, with 6 bases in between. The germline CDR1 and CDR2 sequences are DFQATT and SNEGSKA (reference sequence). The CDR3 length is 11 residues. The CDR3 here is CSARVGDEQFF. CDR3 in DNA: TGCAGTGCTAGAGTGGGGGATGAGCAGTTCTTC.

The sample holds many counts of this clonotype. This sequence joins TRBV6-5 and TRBJ2-7, with D perhaps given as TRBD1 or TRBD2 (6 bases each). The CDR3 runs 15 residues. CDR1 and CDR2 from the germline V gene are MNHEY and SVGAGI. Trimming stripped 0 bases from V and 6 bases from J, with 15 bases between. In DNA form, the CDR3 reads TGTGCCAGCAGTTACTCGTGGCCGGGGGCGGGCGAGCAGTACTTC. Translated, it gives CASSYSWPGAGEQYF.

This clonotype showed up just a few times. The J gene is TRBJ1-5, the V gene TRBV12-3 or TRBV12-4; D not certain. This CDR3 has 13 amino acids. V was clipped by 10 bases and J by 4 bases, with 14 bases between them. The CDR3 nucleotides read TGTGCCACCAGAACAGTCTCTAATCAGCCCCAGCATTTT. This encodes CATRTVSNQPQHF.

This clonotype has a handful of counts. The J gene is TRBJ2-5, the V gene TRBV10-2; the D is unclear. From germline, CDR1 is WSHSY and CDR2 SAAADI. V gave up 4 bases and J gave up 1 base, with 10 bases separating them. The length of the CDR3 is 14 residues. The CDR3 DNA is TGCGCCAGCAGTGTTACTCGGACCCAAGAGACCCAGTACTTC. Its protein product is CASSVTRTQETQYF.

This clonotype has just a few counts. The chain employs TRBV5-6 and TRBJ1-6, with TRBD1 as a possible D gene (6 bases). V was cut by 1 base and J by 7 bases, with 12 bases left in between. The germline gives CDR1 SGHDT, CDR2 YYEEEE. CDR3 length: 15 amino acids. Written as DNA, the CDR3 is TGTGCCAGCAGCTTGATAACAGGGCTGAATTCACCCCTCCACTTT. Protein: CASSLITGLNSPLHF.

In this sample, this clonotype turned up a few times. V is TRBV7-2 and J is TRBJ2-3, with TRBD1 matching over 8 bases. CDR3 length equals 15 residues. Germline assignment: CDR1 SGHTA and CDR2 FQGNSA. Trimming at V came to 1 base and at J to 4 bases, leaving 4 bases not matched to a gene. The CDR3 protein is CASSLDGTGADTQYF. CDR3 coding DNA: TGTGCCAGCAGCTTAGATGGGACAGGAGCAGATACGCAGTATTTT.

V is TRBV27 and J is TRBJ2-3; perhaps TRBD1 as D (6 bases). CDR1 and CDR2 from the germline V gene are MNHEY and SMNVEV (reference sequence). Trimming removed 4 bases at V and 6 bases at J, with 17 bases between. CDR3 length equals 15 residues. CDR3: CASSSPTGARDTQYF. CDR3 sequence (DNA): TGTGCCAGCAGTTCCCCGACAGGAGCACGGGATACGCAGTATTTT.

The chain recombines TRBV27 with TRBJ1-2; 9 positions match TRBD1. Germline trimming cut 2 bases from V and 0 bases from J; bases unmatched to any gene: 4. CDR1 and CDR2 from the germline V gene are MNHEY and SMNVEV (reference sequence). The CDR3 runs 16 residues. The CDR3 DNA follows: TGTGCCAGCAGTTTAGACAGGGGGAGAACTAACTATGGCTACACCTTC. Amino acids: CASSLDRGRTNYGYTF.

The V and J genes are TRBV12-3 or TRBV12-4 and TRBJ2-1; D gene ambiguous. There are 14 residues in the CDR3. V gave up 7 bases and J gave up 6 bases, with 16 bases separating them. The CDR3 DNA is TGTGCCAGCACCCAAGCCCATTTATTCAATGAGCAGTTCTTC. The encoded protein is CASTQAHLFNEQFF.

This clonotype was counted between two and nine times. The chain joins TRBV15 to TRBJ2-1, with 8 bases fitting TRBD2. The CDR3 spans 13 residues. V dropped 8 bases and J dropped 11; count of bases not matched to a gene: 11. Germline V gene data show CDR1 as LNHNV and CDR2 as YYDKDF (reference sequence). The CDR3 protein is CATGDWRGDQQFF. The CDR3 coding sequence is TGTGCCACCGGTGATTGGCGGGGGGACCAGCAGTTCTTC.

The rearrangement links TRBV19 to TRBJ2-7; D possibly uses TRBD1 or TRBD2 (5 bases each). CDR1 is LNHDA and CDR2 is SQIVND in the germline V gene (reference sequence). The CDR3 consists of 13 residues. Trimming took 5 bases from V and 3 from J, leaving 11 bases between them. CDR3 nucleotide sequence: TGTGCCAGTAGTGGTTCAGGGAGCTACGAGCAGTACTTC. This sequence encodes CASSGSGSYEQYF.

This clonotype has a handful of counts. The rearrangement joins TRBV10-3 to TRBJ2-7; 9 bases align to TRBD2. This CDR3 has 13 residues. J lost 4 bases, V lost 9 bases, and 7 bases had no gene match. Germline V lookup: CDR1 ENHRY, CDR2 SYGVKD. The CDR3: CAMGSGGMYEQYF. Written as DNA, the CDR3 is TGTGCCATGGGGAGCGGGGGGATGTACGAGCAGTACTTC.

This clonotype showed up many times. The chain is built from TRBV20-1 and TRBJ2-5; 11 positions agree with TRBD2. The CDR3 is 14 residues long. The germline CDR1 and CDR2 sequences are DFQATT and SNEGSKA (reference sequence). Trimming cost V 3 bases and J 4 bases; bases outside gene matches: 4. The CDR3 region is CSASRLAGGETQYF. CDR3 nucleotide sequence: TGCAGTGCTAGCAGGCTAGCGGGGGGAGAGACCCAGTACTTC.

For the CDR3, the DNA is TGTGCCAGCAGCTTGGGGACAGGATACTACTACGAGCAGTACTTC. Amino acids: CASSLGTGYYYEQYF. This sequence joins TRBV5-6 and TRBJ2-7; 7 bases are a match to TRBD1. J was trimmed by 3 bases and V by 0 bases; bases with no gene match: 6. From germline, CDR1 is SGHDT and CDR2 YYEEEE. The CDR3 runs 15 residues.

This clonotype was detected many times. This chain links TRBV11-2 with TRBJ2-3, with 8 bases that match TRBD2. CDR3 length: 17 residues. V lost 2 bases, J lost 0 bases, and 7 bases stayed unmatched. CDR1 and CDR2 from the germline V gene are SGHAT and FQNNGV. Here the CDR3 reads CASSLNRGGISTDTQYF. The CDR3 DNA sequence: TGTGCCAGCAGCTTAAATCGGGGGGGGATTAGCACAGATACGCAGTATTTT.